This entry lists 28 T cell receptor beta chains sequenced from one sample in a study of T cells after yellow fever vaccination. TCRdb itself ran the 5' RACE reads through MiXCR, one entry per CDR3 protein. The table lists some 550,000 distinct CDR3 sequences, 15% to 20% of them singletons. The specimen was PBMCs, collected 15 days after the yellow fever booster vaccination. The receptors here all came from a man younger than 45 who received the YFV17D yellow fever vaccine.

There are a few counts of this clonotype. This chain joins TRBV4-2 and TRBJ2-2; no clear D gene. Germline assignment: CDR1 LGHNA and CDR2 YNFKEQ. CDR3 length equals 16 residues. The V gene lost 0 bases and the J gene lost 1 base, with 9 bases spanning the gap. CDR3 region: CASSQDTALNTGELFF. DNA for the CDR3: TGTGCCAGCAGCCAAGATACAGCCCTGAACACCGGGGAGCTGTTTTTT.

The V and J genes are TRBV3-1 and TRBJ2-2; 7 bases line up with TRBD2. V lost 0 bases to trimming and J lost 2 bases; unmatched junction nucleotides: 3. Germline V gene lookup returns CDR1 LGHDT and CDR2 YNNKEL (reference sequence). The CDR3 sequence is 16 residues long. The chain's CDR3 is CASSQDLAVNTGELFF. In DNA, the CDR3 is TGTGCCAGCAGCCAAGATCTAGCGGTTAACACCGGGGAGCTGTTTTTT.

J is TRBJ2-2 and V is TRBV15; 8 bases map to TRBD1. The CDR3 sequence is 16 residues long. Germline assignment: CDR1 LNHNV and CDR2 YYDKDF (reference sequence). V dropped 0 bases and J dropped 5; count of bases not matched to a gene: 5. CDR3 region: CATSREGQVRTGELFF. DNA of the CDR3: TGTGCCACCAGCAGAGAGGGACAGGTTCGGACCGGGGAGCTGTTTTTT.

The V call is TRBV12-3 or TRBV12-4, the J call TRBJ2-7; 9 bases align to TRBD1. The V gene end was trimmed by 0 bases and the J gene end by 8 bases; junction bases not matched to a gene: 2. The CDR3 contains 13 residues. The CDR3 DNA follows: TGTGCCAGCAGTTTAGCACAGGGGGCAAAGCAGTACTTC. Protein: CASSLAQGAKQYF.

The chain joins TRBV7-8 to TRBJ2-1; 14 bases match TRBD2. The V segment lost 5 bases and the J segment 6 bases; nucleotides outside the gene matches: 6. Germline values: CDR1 SGHVS, CDR2 FQNEAQ. The CDR3 is 16 residues long. This CDR3 is CASSPTSGRVFNEQFF. The CDR3 bases are TGTGCCAGCAGCCCGACTAGCGGGAGGGTGTTCAATGAGCAGTTCTTC.

The rearrangement uses TRBV24-1 and TRBJ2-1; 10 positions match TRBD2. From germline, CDR1 is KGHDR and CDR2 SFDVKD. The CDR3 is 17 residues long. With V trimmed by 5 bases and J by 6 bases, 12 bases remained unmatched. The DNA of the CDR3 is TGTGCCACCAGTGCGACGACCGGGACTAGCGACCTCAATGAGCAGTTCTTC. As protein: CATSATTGTSDLNEQFF.

Here the CDR3 reads CASSIVGGEQFF. CDR3 coding DNA: TGTGCCAGTAGTATAGTGGGGGGTGAGCAGTTCTTC. The chain employs TRBV19 and TRBJ2-1; tentatively, D is TRBD2 (6 bases). Looked up from germline, CDR1 is LNHDA and CDR2 is SQIVND (reference sequence). Trimming shortened V by 1 base and J by 9 bases, and 7 bases separated the two germline ends. The CDR3 is made up of 12 amino acids.

The CDR3 here is CASSLEERIEKLFF. Written as DNA, the CDR3 is TGTGCCAGCAGCTTAGAGGAGCGGATTGAAAAACTGTTTTTT. The chain carries TRBV7-9 and TRBJ1-4, with unresolved D. This CDR3 comprises 14 residues. Germline V lookup: CDR1 SEHNR, CDR2 FQNEAQ (reference sequence). V lost 1 base and J 7 bases, leaving 10 bases between the germline ends.

The J gene is TRBJ1-5, the V gene TRBV20-1; weak D call: TRBD1 (5 bases). The germline V gene has CDR1 DFQATT and CDR2 SNEGSKA (reference sequence). V dropped 4 bases and J dropped 1 base, with 11 bases sitting between them. This CDR3 is 14 amino acids long. The CDR3 loop reads CSANRGGSNQPQHF. The CDR3 coding sequence is TGCAGTGCTAACCGGGGGGGGAGCAATCAGCCCCAGCATTTT.

This sequence joins TRBV15 and TRBJ2-3; TRBD2 matches at 7 bases. The CDR3 contains 16 residues. V shed 1 base, J shed 6 bases, and the junction held 10 bases outside the gene matches. The germline V gene has CDR1 LNHNV and CDR2 YYDKDF (reference sequence). The CDR3 here is CATSRGRLAEGDTQYF. CDR3 nucleotides: TGTGCCACCAGCAGAGGCCGACTAGCTGAGGGGGATACGCAGTATTTT.

The rearrangement joins TRBV27 to TRBJ1-1; the D is unclear. Germline values: CDR1 MNHEY, CDR2 SMNVEV (reference sequence). This CDR3 is 15 amino acids long. Trimming removed 0 bases from V and 1 base from J, with 9 bases in between. Here the CDR3 DNA reads TGTGCCAGCAGTTTATCGAGGGCAGAGAACACTGAAGCTTTCTTT. Translating gives CASSLSRAENTEAFF.

This clonotype has more than one count but fewer than ten. The rearrangement joins TRBV4-3 to TRBJ2-7; 9 bases are shared with TRBD1. The CDR3 contains 15 residues. CDR1 LGHNA and CDR2 YSLEER come from the germline V gene. The junction had 9 bases not matched to a gene; V was cut back by 4 bases and J by 5 bases. This CDR3 reads CASSRARTGEDEQYF. In DNA form, the CDR3 reads TGCGCCAGCAGCCGCGCGCGGACAGGGGAAGACGAGCAGTACTTC.

The chain employs TRBV5-1 and TRBJ2-4; 8 nucleotides match TRBD1. Germline CDR1 reads SGHRS; CDR2 reads YFSETQ. The length of the CDR3 is 16 residues. J gave up 6 bases and V 3 bases, and 11 bases lay outside the gene matches. The CDR3 loop is CASSSRTGYEGNIQYF. The CDR3 DNA follows: TGCGCCAGCAGCTCACGGACAGGGTATGAAGGAAACATTCAGTACTTC. Variable domain in full (rest from reference TRBV5-1 and TRBJ2-4): KAGVTQTPRYLIKTRGQQVTLSCSPISGHRSVSWYQQTPGQGLQFLFEYFSETQRNKGNFPGRFSGRQFSNSRSEMNVSTLELGDSALYLCASSSRTGYEGNIQYFGAGTRLSVL.

The chain carries TRBV11-2 and TRBJ1-3; D is undetermined. The germline CDR1 and CDR2 sequences are SGHAT and FQNNGV. CDR3 length: 15 amino acids. V was clipped by 5 bases and J by 4 bases, with 15 bases between them. In DNA, the CDR3 is TGTGCCAGCAGCCCCCCCGGGGTCACGGGAAACACCATATATTTT. This sequence encodes CASSPPGVTGNTIYF.

The chain combines TRBV2 with TRBJ2-5; D possibly matches TRBD1 or TRBD2 (5 bases each). V was shortened by 3 bases and J by 7 bases, with 9 bases between the two germline ends. The CDR3 has 12 amino acids. Germline V lookup: CDR1 SNHLY, CDR2 FYNNEI. This chain's CDR3 is CASSDGGATQYF. The DNA for the CDR3 is TGTGCCAGCAGTGATGGGGGTGCGACCCAGTACTTC. Variable domain in full (rest from reference TRBV2 and TRBJ2-5): EPEVTQTPSHQVTQMGQEVILRCVPISNHLYFYWYRQILGQKVEFLVSFYNNEISEKSEIFDDQFSVERPDGSNFTLKIRSTKLEDSAMYFCASSDGGATQYFGPGTRLLVL.

The table lists this clonotype with a few counts. The CDR3: CASSEGTGGQPQHF. For the CDR3, the DNA is TGTGCCAGCAGCGAAGGGACAGGTGGACAGCCCCAGCATTTT. This chain joins TRBV7-8 and TRBJ1-5, with 8 nucleotides matching TRBD1. With 5 bases clipped from V and 7 bases from J, the junction kept 7 bases outside the gene matches. The CDR3 is 14 residues long. Germline lookup yields CDR1 SGHVS and CDR2 FQNEAQ.

This clonotype occurred a few times. The chain recombines TRBV20-1 with TRBJ2-3; D unclear. V lost 3 bases to trimming and J lost 1 base, with 14 bases between them. The germline CDR1 and CDR2 sequences are DFQATT and SNEGSKA (reference sequence). This CDR3 has 15 residues. For the CDR3, the DNA is TGCAGTGCTAGGGCAGTTGGCCACCGCACAGATACGCAGTATTTT. Its translation is CSARAVGHRTDTQYF.

This rearrangement joins TRBV15 to TRBJ2-7, with 9 nucleotides matching TRBD1. V shed 3 bases, J shed 6 bases, and the junction held 9 bases outside the gene matches. The CDR3 sequence is 15 residues long. CDR1 is LNHNV and CDR2 is YYDKDF in the germline V gene (reference sequence). CDR3 in amino acids: CATSRSRDRAGEQYF. The CDR3 DNA sequence: TGTGCCACCAGCAGGTCCCGGGACAGGGCAGGCGAGCAGTACTTC.

The chain couples TRBV10-3 to TRBJ2-7; 12 bases are shared with TRBD2. V was pared by 0 bases and J by 6 bases, with 6 bases of the junction left unmatched. The CDR3 runs 16 residues. CDR1 and CDR2 (germline): ENHRY, SYGVKD. The CDR3 DNA sequence: TGTGCCATCAGTGAGTCTTCTAGCGGGAGGGCCTCCGAGCAGTACTTC. Its translation: CAISESSSGRASEQYF.

The gene calls are TRBV29-1 and TRBJ2-2; 12 nucleotides match TRBD2. CDR1 is SQVTM, CDR2 ANQGSEA, per germline. J gave up 4 bases and V 5 bases, and 8 bases lay outside the gene matches. This CDR3 is built from 16 residues. This CDR3 reads CSVTSGRIGSTGELFF. In nucleotides, the CDR3 is TGCAGCGTTACTAGCGGGAGGATCGGGAGCACCGGGGAGCTGTTTTTT.

This chain joins TRBV10-2 and TRBJ2-5; TRBD2 matches 8 bases. The length of the CDR3 is 16 residues. Trimming removed 4 bases from V and 2 bases from J; junction bases left unmatched: 9. CDR1 is WSHSY and CDR2 is SAAADI in the germline V gene. The CDR3, as DNA: TGCGCCAGCAGTGCGGTCAGCGGGAGAGCACAAGAGACCCAGTACTTC. It codes for CASSAVSGRAQETQYF.

This sequence joins TRBV10-3 and TRBJ2-5; D unclear. Germline values: CDR1 ENHRY, CDR2 SYGVKD. Trimming shortened V by 4 bases and J by 5 bases, and 5 bases separated the two germline ends. This CDR3 has 11 amino acids. This CDR3 reads CAISAGETQYF. The DNA of the CDR3 is TGTGCCATCAGTGCGGGTGAGACCCAGTACTTC.

The chain links TRBV29-1 to TRBJ2-7; the D call may be TRBD1 or TRBD2 (7 bases each). This CDR3 comprises 14 residues. The V and J ends lost 7 bases and 2 bases respectively, with 18 bases between them. The germline gives CDR1 SQVTM, CDR2 ANQGSEA. The CDR3 loop reads CSAVPQGTTYEQYF. The CDR3 coding sequence is TGCAGCGCCGTCCCACAGGGGACTACCTACGAGCAGTACTTC.

V is TRBV4-2 and J is TRBJ2-1; no reliable D call. Trimming left V 0 bases short and J 5 bases short, with 8 bases between. The CDR3 length is 14 residues. CDR1 and CDR2 (germline): LGHNA, YNFKEQ. The CDR3: CASSQDNRDNEQFF. The CDR3 DNA reads TGTGCCAGCAGCCAAGATAATCGTGACAATGAGCAGTTCTTC.

The chain is built from TRBV7-6 and TRBJ2-1, with a weak D call TRBD2 (6 bases). The length of the CDR3 is 19 residues. Germline V lookup: CDR1 SGHVS, CDR2 FNYEAQ. Trimming took 4 bases from V and 9 from J, leaving 31 bases between them. The CDR3 region has the DNA TGTGCCAGCAGCTCACCACCTTGGTTAGACGAGGAGGGAGGAGGTGAGCAGTTCTTC. Protein product: CASSSPPWLDEEGGGEQFF.

The CDR3 DNA follows: TGCGCCAGCAGCTTTGACGTTCCACGTGAGGAGACCCAGTACTTC. Encoded protein: CASSFDVPREETQYF. The chain recombines TRBV5-1 with TRBJ2-5; the D is unclear. Trimming cost V 2 bases and J 5 bases, with 16 bases left between them. Germline V gene data show CDR1 as SGHRS and CDR2 as YFSETQ. CDR3 length equals 15 residues.

Only a few counts were recorded for this clonotype. This chain joins TRBV10-2 and TRBJ2-3; TRBD2 matches at 7 bases. This CDR3 has 13 residues. CDR1 and CDR2 (germline): WSHSY, SAAADI. The junction had 4 bases not matched to a gene; V was cut back by 8 bases and J by 2 bases. CDR3 residues: CASRGTTTDTQYF. The CDR3 region has the DNA TGCGCCAGCCGCGGGACTACCACAGATACGCAGTATTTT.

The gene calls are TRBV27 and TRBJ2-1, with TRBD2 identical over 7 bases. The germline V gene encodes CDR1 MNHEY and CDR2 SMNVEV (reference sequence). The CDR3 contains 14 residues. V gave up 3 bases and J gave up 5 bases; unmatched junction bases: 4. The CDR3, as DNA: TGTGCCAGCAGTTTGAGACGGGAGGACAATGAGCAGTTCTTC. Amino acid sequence: CASSLRREDNEQFF.